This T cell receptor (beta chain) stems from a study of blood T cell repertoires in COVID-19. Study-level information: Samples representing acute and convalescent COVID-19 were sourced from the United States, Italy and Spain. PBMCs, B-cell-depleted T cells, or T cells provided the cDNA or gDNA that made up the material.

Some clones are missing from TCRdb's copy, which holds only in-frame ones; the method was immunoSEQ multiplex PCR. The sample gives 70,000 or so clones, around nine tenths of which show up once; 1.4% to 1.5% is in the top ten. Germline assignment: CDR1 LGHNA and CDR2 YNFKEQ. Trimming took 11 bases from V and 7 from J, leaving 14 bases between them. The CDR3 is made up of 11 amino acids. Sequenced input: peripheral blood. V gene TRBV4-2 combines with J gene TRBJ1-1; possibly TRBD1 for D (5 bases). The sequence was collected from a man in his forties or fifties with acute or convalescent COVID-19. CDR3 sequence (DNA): TGTGCCGGGGGGTCAGGGAATGAAGCTTTCTTT. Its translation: CAGGSGNEAFF.